This T cell receptor beta chain is drawn from a study of T-cell reconstitution after alpha-beta-depleted transplantation in children. Construction of the TCRbeta library involved unique molecular identifiers. TCRdb reprocessed the PCR reads with MiXCR, giving one entry per CDR3 protein. The sample has around 380,000 distinct CDR3 sequences, approximately 11% seen once. There are 14 residues in the CDR3. Germline V gene sequence: CDR1 SGHVS, CDR2 FQNEAQ. Germline trimming cut 6 bases from V and 1 base from J; bases unmatched to any gene: 3. The sample holds a few counts of this clonotype. Sequenced material: PBMCs from the stem cell graft donor, taken from the stem cell graft. The TCR was taken from a human donor who donated a stem cell graft to a child with acute myeloid leukemia. The chain has TRBV7-8 and TRBJ2-3; TRBD2 aligns across 8 bases. The chain's CDR3 is CASRGSGGTDTQYF. The CDR3 nucleotides are TGTGCCAGCAGGGGTAGCGGGGGCACAGATACGCAGTATTTT.